What follows are 21 T cell receptor beta chains derived from one specimen sequenced in a study of T cell responses to AZD1222 COVID-19 vaccine. Produced via immunoSEQ multiplex PCR; TCRdb's table is partial and in-frame only. Among about 140,000 clones listed, around 93% were seen once. The sample in question was peripheral blood, obtained on day 0 of AZD1222 vaccination. The receptors derive from an adult in good health.

The rearrangement links TRBV28 to TRBJ1-2, with TRBD1 matching over 9 bases. CDR1 MDHEN and CDR2 SYDVKM come from the germline V gene. Trimming at V came to 5 bases and at J to 8 bases, leaving 6 bases not matched to a gene. This CDR3 region has 13 residues. CDR3 sequence: CASSDYRGRGYTF. The CDR3 DNA sequence: TGTGCCAGCAGTGATTACAGGGGGCGCGGCTACACCTTC.

The chain joins TRBV7-6 to TRBJ1-5; TRBD1 might be the D (5 bases). The CDR3 is 13 residues long. The ends were cut back, 8 bases at V and 4 bases at J, with 12 bases in the middle. CDR1 and CDR2 (germline): SGHVS, FNYEAQ. The CDR3 nucleotides are TGTGCCAGCGCGCGGACACCTAATCAGCCCCAGCATTTT. The encoded protein is CASARTPNQPQHF.

This clone was seen just once. The rearrangement links TRBV28 to TRBJ1-1, with D perhaps matching TRBD1 (6 bases). The V gene's germline CDR1 is MDHEN and CDR2 SYDVKM. Trimming cost V 6 bases and J 8 bases, with 13 bases left between them. The CDR3 runs 12 residues. DNA for the CDR3: TGTGCCAGCAGAATCCGGGACAACGAAGCTTTCTTT. Its translation is CASRIRDNEAFF.

The gene calls are TRBV7-9 and TRBJ1-4, with D uncertain. Germline V gene sequence: CDR1 SEHNR, CDR2 FQNEAQ (reference sequence). Deletions cut 5 bases from V and 2 bases from J, with 12 bases between. The CDR3 consists of 15 residues. The CDR3 DNA reads as TGTGCCAGCAGCCCATTCCGGGAGACTAATGAAAAACTGTTTTTT. Translated, it gives CASSPFRETNEKLFF.

The gene calls are TRBV4-2 and TRBJ1-2, with unresolved D. With 2 bases removed from V and 7 bases from J, the gap between germline ends came to 11 bases. The CDR3 runs 13 residues. Germline assignment: CDR1 LGHNA and CDR2 YNFKEQ. This chain's CDR3 is CASSQTGVGGYTF. The CDR3 nucleotides read TGTGCCAGCAGCCAAACTGGGGTAGGTGGCTACACCTTC.

This clone was seen just once. The chain couples TRBV11-3 to TRBJ2-3; 9 bases line up with TRBD2. This CDR3 has 15 residues. V dropped 4 bases and J dropped 0; count of bases not matched to a gene: 2. Germline-derived CDR1 and CDR2 are SGHNT and YENEEA. CDR3 region: CASSWAGGSTDTQYF. CDR3 coding DNA: TGTGCCAGCAGCTGGGCGGGGGGGAGCACAGATACGCAGTATTTT.

V usage is TRBV11-3 and J usage is TRBJ2-7, with D tentatively TRBD1 (6 bases). The CDR3 consists of 15 residues. V lost 6 bases and J lost 1, with 16 bases in between. CDR1 is SGHNT, CDR2 YENEEA, per germline. In DNA form, the CDR3 reads TGTGCCAGCAGTCTACAGGGATATGAGTCCTACGAGCAGTACTTC. It translates to CASSLQGYESYEQYF.

This sequence joins TRBV7-2 and TRBJ1-5; 7 bases are shared with TRBD1. After removal of 5 bases from V and 0 bases from J, the junction contained 4 bases not matched to a gene. The CDR3 covers 15 residues. The germline V gene has CDR1 SGHTA and CDR2 FQGNSA. The CDR3 spells CASSRDRLSNQPQHF. In DNA form, the CDR3 reads TGTGCCAGCAGCCGGGACAGACTTAGCAATCAGCCCCAGCATTTT.

The CDR3 protein is CASSYSGGPTYNEQFF. In DNA, the CDR3 is TGTGCCAGCAGTTACAGCGGGGGGCCTACGTACAATGAGCAGTTCTTC. V is TRBV6-2 or TRBV6-3 and J is TRBJ2-1, with TRBD2 identical over 9 bases. Germline lookup yields CDR1 MNHEY and CDR2 SVGEGT. The trim removed 2 bases at V and 4 bases at J, leaving 6 bases unmatched. The CDR3 runs to 16 residues.

The rearrangement joins TRBV5-1 to TRBJ1-6, with 8 bases aligning to TRBD1. This CDR3 has 15 amino acids. The germline V gene has CDR1 SGHRS and CDR2 YFSETQ. J lost 8 bases, V lost 4 bases, and 8 bases had no gene match. The CDR3 coding sequence is TGCGCCAGCAGCAGACTGACAGGGGCGGATTCACCCCTCCACTTT. This sequence encodes CASSRLTGADSPLHF. Full variable domain (missing parts from reference TRBV5-1 and TRBJ1-6): KAGVTQTPRYLIKTRGQQVTLSCSPISGHRSVSWYQQTPGQGLQFLFEYFSETQRNKGNFPGRFSGRQFSNSRSEMNVSTLELGDSALYLCASSRLTGADSPLHFGNGTRLTVT.

This clone was counted a few times. This chain joins TRBV11-2 and TRBJ1-1; no firm D call. V lost 4 bases, J lost 3 bases, and 9 bases lay in between. The CDR3 totals 13 residues. Germline loops: CDR1 SGHAT, CDR2 FQNNGV. The CDR3 protein is CASSSNQYTEAFF. The CDR3 coding sequence is TGTGCCAGCAGCTCAAACCAATACACTGAAGCTTTCTTT.

This chain links TRBV27 with TRBJ1-5; maybe TRBD1 (5 bases). Looked up from germline, CDR1 is MNHEY and CDR2 is SMNVEV (reference sequence). With 4 bases removed from V and 6 bases from J, the gap between germline ends came to 10 bases. The CDR3 is 13 amino acids. This CDR3 reads CASSWGWGQPQHF. CDR3 coding DNA: TGTGCCAGCAGTTGGGGGTGGGGTCAGCCCCAGCATTTT.

This clone came up a few times. Other DNA sequences in this specimen translate into the identical CDR3. V usage is TRBV7-3 and J usage is TRBJ2-5, with a possible D match to TRBD1 (5 bases). V was shortened by 0 bases and J by 4 bases, with 6 bases between the two germline ends. CDR1 and CDR2 (germline): SGHTA, FQGTGA. This CDR3 is built from 13 residues. CDR3 region: CASSLTQGETQYF. In DNA form, the CDR3 reads TGTGCCAGCAGCTTAACCCAGGGAGAGACCCAGTACTTC.

V and J are TRBV7-2 and TRBJ2-5; D ambiguous. Trimming cost V 5 bases and J 4 bases, with 17 bases left between them. Germline CDR1 SGHTA, CDR2 FQGNSA. The CDR3 has 15 amino acids. The CDR3 DNA follows: TGTGCCAGCAGCCCGGCCGGCAATTCCATAGAGACCCAGTACTTC. It is translated as CASSPAGNSIETQYF.

The V and J genes are TRBV4-2 and TRBJ2-7; 7 positions match TRBD2. The germline V gene has CDR1 LGHNA and CDR2 YNFKEQ. Losses at the gene ends were 4 bases for V and 4 bases for J; bases not matched to a gene: 7. The CDR3 extends over 14 amino acids. This chain's CDR3 is CASSPTWGGYEQYF. The CDR3 DNA follows: TGTGCCAGCAGCCCTACCTGGGGGGGGTACGAGCAGTACTTC.

A note on this clone: Other DNA sequences in this specimen translate into the identical CDR3. J is TRBJ2-7 and V is TRBV10-2; D remains unclear. The length of the CDR3 is 13 residues. Deletions cut 3 bases from V and 3 bases from J, with 9 bases between. Germline values: CDR1 WSHSY, CDR2 SAAADI. The CDR3 DNA reads as TGCGCCAGCAGTGAAGGGCTAAGCTACGAGCAGTACTTC. Amino acid sequence: CASSEGLSYEQYF.

The gene calls are TRBV11-1 and TRBJ2-7, with TRBD2 identical over 7 bases. The CDR3 extends over 15 amino acids. Germline trimming cut 5 bases from V and 1 base from J; bases unmatched to any gene: 8. Looked up from germline, CDR1 is SGHAT and CDR2 is FQDESV (reference sequence). CDR3 nucleotide sequence: TGTGCCAGCAGCACCCCCAGGGAGGGGTCCTACGAGCAGTACTTC. Encoded protein: CASSTPREGSYEQYF.

This rearrangement joins TRBV5-1 to TRBJ1-2, with a weak D call TRBD1 (5 bases). The V and J ends lost 0 bases and 5 bases respectively, with 11 bases between them. CDR3 length: 14 amino acids. Germline V gene data show CDR1 as SGHRS and CDR2 as YFSETQ. CDR3 sequence reads: CASSLDTGGYGYTF. The CDR3 nucleotides read TGCGCCAGCAGCTTGGATACAGGAGGATATGGCTACACCTTC.

The chain links TRBV10-2 to TRBJ2-1; D tentatively fits TRBD1 or TRBD2 (6 bases each). The CDR3 consists of 15 residues. The germline gives CDR1 WSHSY, CDR2 SAAADI. Trimming left V 7 bases short and J 3 bases short, with 16 bases between. CDR3 region: CASTSTRGLYNEQFF. In DNA, the CDR3 is TGCGCCAGCACGTCTACCCGGGGGCTCTACAATGAGCAGTTCTTC.

J is TRBJ2-2 and V is TRBV11-1, with D perhaps given as TRBD1 or TRBD2 (5 bases each). The CDR3 runs to 14 residues. V was pared by 7 bases and J by 7 bases, with 16 bases between. From germline, CDR1 is SGHAT and CDR2 FQDESV (reference sequence). CDR3 amino acids: CASTIHLGDGELFF. CDR3 nucleotides: TGTGCCAGCACCATACATCTGGGGGACGGGGAGCTGTTTTTT. Looking up the rest from reference TRBV11-1 and TRBJ2-2 gives the full variable domain: EAEVAQSPRYKITEKSQAVAFWCDPISGHATLYWYRQILGQGPELLVQFQDESVVDDSQLPKDRFSAERLKGVDSTLKIQPAELGDSAMYLCASTIHLGDGELFFGEGSRLTVL.

The chain couples TRBV5-1 to TRBJ2-3; 10 nucleotides match TRBD2. The CDR3 has 17 amino acids. Germline values: CDR1 SGHRS, CDR2 YFSETQ. The junction had 6 bases not matched to a gene; V was cut back by 2 bases and J by 0 bases. The CDR3 bases are TGCGCCAGCAGCTTAGGGACTAGCGCTAGTAGCACAGATACGCAGTATTTT. Protein product: CASSLGTSASSTDTQYF.